The present entry profiles one T cell receptor beta chain with its context. This specimen comes from a study of blood T cell repertoires in COVID-19. Background on the study: Samples came from the United States, Italy and Spain, spanning acute and convalescent COVID-19. From T cells, B-cell-depleted T cells, or PBMCs came the material, which was cDNA or gDNA.

The repertoire was sequenced with immunoSEQ multiplex PCR; TCRdb's copy has only in-frame clones and lacks some. The table has around 250,000 clones, around 80% seen once. The sequence derives from a man at least 80 years old with acute or convalescent COVID-19. The sequenced sample was peripheral blood.

The CDR3 region is CASSPRDRPNQPQHF. CDR3 in DNA: TGTGCCAGCAGCCCCCGGGACAGGCCGAATCAGCCCCAGCATTTT. J is TRBJ1-5 and V is TRBV3-1 (or the pseudogene TRBV3-2), with 8 positions matching TRBD1. Germline V CDR1 and CDR2: LGHDT, YNNKEL (reference sequence). This CDR3 is 15 amino acids long. V dropped 4 bases and J dropped 4; count of bases not matched to a gene: 6.